The T cell receptor (beta chain) under discussion was sequenced for a study of cytomegalovirus exposure and HLA in healthy donors. When sampled, the donors appeared nominally healthy, though they likely had unrecorded immune exposures. The PCR employed 60 Vbeta primers together with 13 Jbeta primers. The assay was immunoSEQ multiplex PCR, and TCRdb's table has in-frame clones only and misses some. The sample yields about 140,000 clones, 80% to 85% seen once. As to this clone: Its antigen is unknown. The sample contains more than one DNA sequence encoding this CDR3.

Findings and caveats of the study: Most subjects had HLA-A and HLA-B alleles reportedly predicted accurately by TCR beta sequences. Common viral pathogens seemed to be connected with several of the most significant clusters, according to a later analysis. A later look showed TCR association rates differing by HLA locus, highest for DRB1 and lowest for HLA-C.

This TCR was recovered from a female donor in good health and CMV-seronegative. Sequenced material: PBMCs.

The CDR3 here is CASSVAQGRNEKLFF. The CDR3 bases are TGTGCCAGCAGCGTAGCACAGGGGAGGAATGAAAAACTGTTTTTT. This chain uses TRBV9 with TRBJ1-4; 7 bases match TRBD1. Germline loops: CDR1 SGDLS, CDR2 YYNGEE. The CDR3 is made up of 15 amino acids. J gave up 5 bases and V 0 bases, and 4 bases lay outside the gene matches.